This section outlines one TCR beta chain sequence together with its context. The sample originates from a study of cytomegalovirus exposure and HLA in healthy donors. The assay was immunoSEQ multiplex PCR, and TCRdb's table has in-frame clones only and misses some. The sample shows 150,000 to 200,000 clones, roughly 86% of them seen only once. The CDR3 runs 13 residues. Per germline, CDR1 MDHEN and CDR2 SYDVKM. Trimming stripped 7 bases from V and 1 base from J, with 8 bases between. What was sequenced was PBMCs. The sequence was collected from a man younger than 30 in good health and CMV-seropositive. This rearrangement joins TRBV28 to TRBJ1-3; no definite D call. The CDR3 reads CASTLGSGNTIYF. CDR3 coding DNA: TGTGCCAGCACCCTAGGTTCTGGAAACACCATATATTTT.